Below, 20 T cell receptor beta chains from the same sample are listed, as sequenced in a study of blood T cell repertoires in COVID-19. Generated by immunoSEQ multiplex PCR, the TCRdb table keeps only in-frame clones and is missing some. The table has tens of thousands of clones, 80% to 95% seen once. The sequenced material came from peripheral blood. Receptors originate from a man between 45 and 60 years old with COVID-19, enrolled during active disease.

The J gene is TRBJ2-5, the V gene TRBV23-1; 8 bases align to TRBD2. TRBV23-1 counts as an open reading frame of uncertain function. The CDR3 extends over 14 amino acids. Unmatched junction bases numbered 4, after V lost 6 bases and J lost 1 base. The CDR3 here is CASSGGEIQETQYF. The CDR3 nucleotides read TGCGCCAGCAGCGGGGGGGAGATCCAAGAGACCCAGTACTTC.

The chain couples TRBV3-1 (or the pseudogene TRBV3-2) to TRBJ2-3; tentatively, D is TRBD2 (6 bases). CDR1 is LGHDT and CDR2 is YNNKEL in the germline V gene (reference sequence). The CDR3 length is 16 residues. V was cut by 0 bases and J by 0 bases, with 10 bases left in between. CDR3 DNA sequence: TGTGCCAGCAGCCAAGATCGGCTAGCGAGCACAGATACGCAGTATTTT. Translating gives CASSQDRLASTDTQYF.

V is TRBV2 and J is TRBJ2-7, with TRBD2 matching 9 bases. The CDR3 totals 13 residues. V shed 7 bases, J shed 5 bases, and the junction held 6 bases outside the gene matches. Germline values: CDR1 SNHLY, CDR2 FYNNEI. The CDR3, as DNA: TGTGCCAGCACAGCGCTAGCGGGACACGAGCAGTACTTC. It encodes CASTALAGHEQYF. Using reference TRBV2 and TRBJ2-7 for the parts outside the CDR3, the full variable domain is EPEVTQTPSHQVTQMGQEVILRCVPISNHLYFYWYRQILGQKVEFLVSFYNNEISEKSEIFDDQFSVERPDGSNFTLKIRSTKLEDSAMYFCASTALAGHEQYFGPGTRLTVT.

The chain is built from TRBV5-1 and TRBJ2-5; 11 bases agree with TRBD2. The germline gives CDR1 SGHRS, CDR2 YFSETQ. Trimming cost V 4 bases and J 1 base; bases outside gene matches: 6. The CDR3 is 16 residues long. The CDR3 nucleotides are TGCGCCAGCAGCCTCGTCGGACTAGCGGGCCAAGAGACCCAGTACTTC. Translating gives CASSLVGLAGQETQYF.

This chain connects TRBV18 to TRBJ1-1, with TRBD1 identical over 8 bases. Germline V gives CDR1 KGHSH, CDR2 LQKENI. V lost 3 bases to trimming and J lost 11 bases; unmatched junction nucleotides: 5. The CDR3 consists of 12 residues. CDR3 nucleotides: TGTGCCAGCTCACCTGGACAGGGAGACGCTTTCTTT. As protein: CASSPGQGDAFF.

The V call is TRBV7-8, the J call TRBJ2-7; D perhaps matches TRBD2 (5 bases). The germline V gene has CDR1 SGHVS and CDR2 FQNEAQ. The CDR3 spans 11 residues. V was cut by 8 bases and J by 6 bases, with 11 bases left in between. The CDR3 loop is CASGLRGEQYF. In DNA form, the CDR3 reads TGTGCCAGCGGGTTACGGGGCGAGCAGTACTTC.

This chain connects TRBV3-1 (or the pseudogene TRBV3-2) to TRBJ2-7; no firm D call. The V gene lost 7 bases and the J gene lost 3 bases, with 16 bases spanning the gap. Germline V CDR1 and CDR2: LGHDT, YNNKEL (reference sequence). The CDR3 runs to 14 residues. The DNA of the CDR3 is TGTGCCAGCACCCCCCCCGGTCCCCTCTACGAGCAGTACTTC. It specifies CASTPPGPLYEQYF.

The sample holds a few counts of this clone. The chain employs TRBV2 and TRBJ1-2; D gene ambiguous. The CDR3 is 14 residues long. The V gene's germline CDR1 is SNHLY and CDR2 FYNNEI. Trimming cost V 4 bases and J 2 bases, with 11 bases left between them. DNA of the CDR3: TGTGCCAGCAGTGCGTACAGAGCAAACTATGGCTACACCTTC. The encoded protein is CASSAYRANYGYTF.

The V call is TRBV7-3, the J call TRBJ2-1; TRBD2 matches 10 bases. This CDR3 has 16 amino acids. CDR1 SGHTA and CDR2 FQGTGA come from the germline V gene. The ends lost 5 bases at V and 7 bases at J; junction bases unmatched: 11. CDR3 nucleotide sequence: TGTGCCAGCAGCCGTACGGTCGCTAGCGGGAGTAATGAGCAGTTCTTC. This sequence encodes CASSRTVASGSNEQFF.

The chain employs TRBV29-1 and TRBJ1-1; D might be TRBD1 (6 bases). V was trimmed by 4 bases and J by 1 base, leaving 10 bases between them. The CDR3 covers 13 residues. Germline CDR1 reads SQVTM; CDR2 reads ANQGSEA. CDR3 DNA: TGCAGCGTTGTGGGACACCGGAACACTGAAGCTTTCTTT. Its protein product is CSVVGHRNTEAFF. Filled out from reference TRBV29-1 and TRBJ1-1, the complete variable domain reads SAVISQKPSRDICQRGTSLTIQCQVDSQVTMMFWYRQQPGQSLTLIATANQGSEATYESGFVIDKFPISRPNLTFSTLTVSNMSPEDSSIYLCSVVGHRNTEAFFGQGTRLTVV.

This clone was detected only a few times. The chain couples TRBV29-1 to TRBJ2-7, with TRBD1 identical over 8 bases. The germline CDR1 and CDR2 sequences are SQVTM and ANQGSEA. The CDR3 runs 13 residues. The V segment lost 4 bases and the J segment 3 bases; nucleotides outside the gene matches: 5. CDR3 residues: CSVGTGSFYEQYF. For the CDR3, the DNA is TGCAGCGTTGGGACAGGGAGTTTCTACGAGCAGTACTTC.

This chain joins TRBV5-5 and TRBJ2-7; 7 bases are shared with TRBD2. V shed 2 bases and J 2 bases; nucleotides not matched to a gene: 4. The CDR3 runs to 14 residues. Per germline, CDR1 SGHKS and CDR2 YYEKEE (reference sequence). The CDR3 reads CASSFTGGTYEQYF. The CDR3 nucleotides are TGTGCCAGCAGCTTCACCGGGGGGACCTACGAGCAGTACTTC. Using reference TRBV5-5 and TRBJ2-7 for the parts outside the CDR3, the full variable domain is DAGVTQSPTHLIKTRGQQVTLRCSPISGHKSVSWYQQVLGQGPQFIFQYYEKEERGRGNFPDRFSARQFPNYSSELNVNALLLGDSALYLCASSFTGGTYEQYFGPGTRLTVT.

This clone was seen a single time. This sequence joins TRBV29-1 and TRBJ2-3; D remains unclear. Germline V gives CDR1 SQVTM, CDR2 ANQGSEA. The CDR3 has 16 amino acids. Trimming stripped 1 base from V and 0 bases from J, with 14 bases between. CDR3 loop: CSVEVVWALSTDTQYF. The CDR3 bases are TGCAGCGTTGAAGTGGTGTGGGCCCTTAGCACAGATACGCAGTATTTT.

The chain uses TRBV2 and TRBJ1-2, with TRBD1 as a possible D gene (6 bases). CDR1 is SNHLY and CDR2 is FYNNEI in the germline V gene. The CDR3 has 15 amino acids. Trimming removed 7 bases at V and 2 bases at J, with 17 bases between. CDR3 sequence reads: CASNLGGTRNYGYTF. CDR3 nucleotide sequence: TGTGCCAGCAATTTAGGGGGGACTAGAAACTATGGCTACACCTTC. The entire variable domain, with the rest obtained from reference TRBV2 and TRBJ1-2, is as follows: EPEVTQTPSHQVTQMGQEVILRCVPISNHLYFYWYRQILGQKVEFLVSFYNNEISEKSEIFDDQFSVERPDGSNFTLKIRSTKLEDSAMYFCASNLGGTRNYGYTFGSGTRLTVV.

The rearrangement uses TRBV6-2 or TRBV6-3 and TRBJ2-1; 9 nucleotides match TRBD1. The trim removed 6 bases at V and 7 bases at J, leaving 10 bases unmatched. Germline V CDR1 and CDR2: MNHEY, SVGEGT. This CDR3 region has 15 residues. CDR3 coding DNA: TGTGCCAGCAGCCCTCGCGGACAGGGGCCAAATGAGCAGTTCTTC. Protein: CASSPRGQGPNEQFF.

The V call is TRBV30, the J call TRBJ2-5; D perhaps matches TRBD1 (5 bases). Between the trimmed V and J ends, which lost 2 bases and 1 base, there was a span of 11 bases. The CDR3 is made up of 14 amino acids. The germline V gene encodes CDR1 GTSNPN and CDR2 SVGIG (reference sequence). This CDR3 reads CAWSRTPFQETQYF. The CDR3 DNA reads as TGTGCCTGGAGTCGGACACCCTTCCAAGAGACCCAGTACTTC. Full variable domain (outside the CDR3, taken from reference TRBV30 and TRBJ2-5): SQTIHQWPATLVQPVGSPLSLECTVEGTSNPNLYWYRQAAGRGLQLLFYSVGIGQISSEVPQNLSASRPQDRQFILSSKKLLLSDSGFYLCAWSRTPFQETQYFGPGTRLLVL.

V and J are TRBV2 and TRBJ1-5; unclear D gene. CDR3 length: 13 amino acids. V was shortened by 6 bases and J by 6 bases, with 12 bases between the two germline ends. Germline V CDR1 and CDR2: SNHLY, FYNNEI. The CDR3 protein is CASRAWEGQPQHF. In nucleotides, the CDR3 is TGTGCCAGCAGGGCTTGGGAGGGTCAGCCCCAGCATTTT. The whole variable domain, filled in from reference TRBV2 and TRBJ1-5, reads EPEVTQTPSHQVTQMGQEVILRCVPISNHLYFYWYRQILGQKVEFLVSFYNNEISEKSEIFDDQFSVERPDGSNFTLKIRSTKLEDSAMYFCASRAWEGQPQHFGDGTRLSIL.

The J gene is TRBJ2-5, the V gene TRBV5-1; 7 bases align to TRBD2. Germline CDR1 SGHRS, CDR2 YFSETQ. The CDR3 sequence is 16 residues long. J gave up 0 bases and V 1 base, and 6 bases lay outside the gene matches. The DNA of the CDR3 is TGCGCCAGCAGCTTGTACTCTAGCGGAAACCAAGAGACCCAGTACTTC. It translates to CASSLYSSGNQETQYF.

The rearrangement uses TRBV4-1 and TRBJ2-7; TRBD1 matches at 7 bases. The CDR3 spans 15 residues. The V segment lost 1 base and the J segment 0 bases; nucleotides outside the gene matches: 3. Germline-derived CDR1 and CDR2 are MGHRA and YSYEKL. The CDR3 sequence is CASSQGRDSSYEQYF. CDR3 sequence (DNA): TGCGCCAGCAGCCAAGGTAGGGACAGCTCCTACGAGCAGTACTTC.

Here the CDR3 reads CASSLKRENYGYTF. CDR3 in DNA: TGTGCCAGCAGCTTGAAGCGGGAGAACTATGGCTACACCTTC. The chain links TRBV5-4 to TRBJ1-2, with D uncertain. The V and J ends lost 1 base and 2 bases respectively, with 9 bases between them. CDR3 size: 14 residues. CDR1 is SGHNT and CDR2 is YYREEE in the germline V gene (reference sequence).